The TCR beta chain described here comes from a study of blood T cells in healthy people across ages. CDR1 is SGHTA and CDR2 is FQGNSA in the germline V gene. CDR3 length: 15 amino acids. J was trimmed by 4 bases and V by 4 bases; bases with no gene match: 3. This clonotype was observed at least ten times. With a J-beta primer mix and a sample-barcoded 5' primer, a second PCR ran roughly 6 to 12 cycles. TCRdb reprocessed the 5' RACE reads with MiXCR, giving one entry per CDR3 protein. The repertoire includes 850,000 to 1,000,000 distinct CDR3 sequences, about 48% of them detected once, and over 10% sits in the top ten.

The source is a man aged 30-40 years in good health. Sample: blood. V and J are TRBV7-2 and TRBJ2-1; 11 nucleotides match TRBD2. The CDR3 is CASSSASGGYNEQFF. DNA for the CDR3: TGTGCCAGCAGCTCCGCTAGCGGGGGGTACAATGAGCAGTTCTTC.